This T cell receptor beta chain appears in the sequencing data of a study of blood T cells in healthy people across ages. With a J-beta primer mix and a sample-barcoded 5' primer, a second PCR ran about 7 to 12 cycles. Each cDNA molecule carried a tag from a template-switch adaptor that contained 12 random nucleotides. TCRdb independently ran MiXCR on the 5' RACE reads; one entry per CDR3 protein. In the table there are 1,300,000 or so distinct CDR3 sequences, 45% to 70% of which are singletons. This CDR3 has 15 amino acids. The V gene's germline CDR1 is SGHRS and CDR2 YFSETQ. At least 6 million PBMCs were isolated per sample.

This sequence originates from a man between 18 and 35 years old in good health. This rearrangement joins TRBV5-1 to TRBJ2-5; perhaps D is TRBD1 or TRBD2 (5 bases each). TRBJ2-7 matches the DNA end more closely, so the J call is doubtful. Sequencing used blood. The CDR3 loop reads CASSAPGRPTYEQYF. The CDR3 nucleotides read TGCGCCAGCAGCGCCCCGGGACGGCCGACCTACGAGCAGTACTTC.